This TCR beta chain originates from a study of cytomegalovirus exposure and HLA in healthy donors. V lost 8 bases and J lost 3; bases outside the gene matches: 13. Germline V gene data show CDR1 as SGHNT and CDR2 as YYREEE (reference sequence). There are 16 residues in the CDR3. The PCR used 60 Vbeta and 13 Jbeta primers. Assay: immunoSEQ multiplex PCR; the TCRdb copy retains only in-frame clones and omits some. This sample carries 100,000 to 150,000 clones, with 0.9% to 1.2% going to the ten biggest clones. The clonotype was recovered from a man aged 18-30 years in good health and CMV-seronegative. Material: PBMCs. The V call is TRBV5-4, the J call TRBJ2-2; 7 bases are shared with TRBD1. The CDR3 reads CASRFGTARYTGELFF. The CDR3 bases are TGTGCCAGTAGGTTTGGGACAGCCCGTTACACCGGGGAGCTGTTTTTT.